Below, 8 T cell receptor beta chains from the same sample are listed, as sequenced in a study of blood T cell repertoires in COVID-19. Generated by immunoSEQ multiplex PCR, the TCRdb table keeps only in-frame clones and is missing some. The data show 410,000 or so clones, 70% to 90% seen once. The specimen sequenced was peripheral blood. The receptors were gathered from a woman aged 25 to 45 with active or convalescent COVID-19.

The gene calls are TRBV2 and TRBJ2-5; 14 bases align to TRBD2. J was trimmed by 4 bases and V by 4 bases; bases with no gene match: 2. Germline CDR1 reads SNHLY; CDR2 reads FYNNEI. CDR3 length: 15 residues. The DNA of the CDR3 is TGTGCCAGCAGTGGACTAGCGGGGGGGCCAGAGACCCAGTACTTC. It codes for CASSGLAGGPETQYF.

This clone has ten or more counts. The V and J genes are TRBV6-5 and TRBJ1-5, with D possibly matching TRBD1 (5 bases). CDR3 size: 15 residues. Trimming took off 6 bases at V and 5 bases at J, with 17 bases between the two ends. CDR1 MNHEY and CDR2 SVGAGI come from the germline V gene. The CDR3 reads CASSETRGRDQPQHF. The CDR3 coding sequence is TGTGCCAGCAGCGAGACGCGGGGACGGGATCAGCCCCAGCATTTT.

In the case of this clone: The identical CDR3 is also encoded by other nucleotide sequences in the sample. The chain is built from TRBV19 and TRBJ2-6; D ambiguous. CDR1 and CDR2 from the germline V gene are LNHDA and SQIVND (reference sequence). The V and J ends lost 3 bases and 0 bases respectively, with 6 bases between them. The CDR3 totals 15 residues. The CDR3 is CASSIGRSGANVLTF. The CDR3 DNA sequence: TGTGCCAGTAGTATTGGGCGCTCTGGGGCCAACGTCCTGACTTTC.

This chain connects TRBV30 to TRBJ1-3; D uncertain. Germline V gene sequence: CDR1 GTSNPN, CDR2 SVGIG (reference sequence). Trimming cost V 4 bases and J 8 bases, with 9 bases left between them. The CDR3 has 11 amino acids. The CDR3 here is CAWKPGHTIYF. As DNA, the CDR3 is TGTGCCTGGAAACCTGGCCACACCATATATTTT.

The chain employs TRBV5-1 and TRBJ2-2; TRBD2 matches 8 bases. Germline CDR1 is SGHRS and CDR2 is YFSETQ. The CDR3 runs 17 residues. J gave up 0 bases and V 1 base, and 5 bases lay outside the gene matches. CDR3 in amino acids: CASSLYLAGTNTGELFF. CDR3 DNA sequence: TGCGCCAGCAGCTTGTACTTAGCGGGGACGAACACCGGGGAGCTGTTTTTT.

The chain carries TRBV10-3 and TRBJ1-1; no clear D gene. V was pared by 8 bases and J by 1 base, with 11 bases between. In germline, CDR1 is ENHRY, CDR2 SYGVKD. This CDR3 comprises 13 residues. DNA of the CDR3: TGTGCCATCGCGGCAGTAGCGAACACTGAAGCTTTCTTT. It translates to CAIAAVANTEAFF.

A few counts support this clone. V gene TRBV11-2 combines with J gene TRBJ1-2, with 11 bases lining up with TRBD1. The CDR3 loop spans 16 amino acids. Trimming took 0 bases from V and 6 from J; bases not matched to a gene: 6. Germline assignment: CDR1 SGHAT and CDR2 FQNNGV. CDR3 protein: CASSLDLQDRGHGYTF. In DNA, the CDR3 is TGTGCCAGCAGCTTAGATCTCCAGGACAGGGGGCATGGCTACACCTTC.

DNA for the CDR3: TGTGCCAGCAGCGAAAGCGGGACTGGAGACACTGAAGCTTTCTTT. This gives the protein CASSESGTGDTEAFF. This chain joins TRBV7-9 and TRBJ1-1; D is perhaps TRBD1 (5 bases). The germline gives CDR1 SEHNR, CDR2 FQNEAQ (reference sequence). The CDR3 is 15 residues long. Trimming removed 5 bases at V and 3 bases at J, with 16 bases between.